This T cell receptor beta chain was profiled in a study of T cell responses to AZD1222 COVID-19 vaccine. Germline V gene sequence: CDR1 SGHKS, CDR2 YYEKEE (reference sequence). The CDR3 consists of 14 residues. Trimming at V came to 2 bases and at J to 3 bases, leaving 5 bases not matched to a gene. Notes on the study in general: Vaccine-related CD4 TCRs covered spike, predominating at 160-218 and 743-854. AZD1222 recipients seropositive at baseline numbered only 5 to 7. Clonal diversity was possibly underestimated, and white British individuals and females predominated among donors. Researchers took repertoire samples only after the peak T cell response had come.

Concerning this clone itself: Its specificity is unknown.

The protocol was immunoSEQ multiplex PCR, while the TCRdb copy is restricted to in-frame clones and leaves out a portion. Among tens of thousands of clones, about 80% were seen once, and the ten largest hold roughly 13%. This sequence joins TRBV5-5 and TRBJ2-7; 7 positions agree with TRBD1. The clonotype was recovered from an adult who received the AZD1222 COVID-19 vaccine. The material was peripheral blood, obtained 28 days after the second AZD1222 dose. The chain's CDR3 is CASSLTGTDYEQYF. The CDR3 DNA is TGTGCCAGCAGCTTAACCGGGACAGACTACGAGCAGTACTTC.